Below, one T cell receptor (beta chain) is given with its context. CDR3 length: 14 amino acids. The V gene lost 6 bases and the J gene lost 0 bases, with 10 bases spanning the gap. The V gene's germline CDR1 is KGHDR and CDR2 SFDVKD. Enrolment of Seattle patients took place during active infection, and they were followed longitudinally. These data are taken from a study of blood T cell repertoires in COVID-19. Study as a whole: The United States, Italy and Spain were the sources of the acute and convalescent COVID-19 samples.

In the authors' workflow: Reference gene primer amplification yielded estimated nucleated cell counts. Method: immunoSEQ multiplex PCR; TCRdb's copy keeps in-frame clones and lacks some. The V and J calls and clone size are taken from that table; D and trimming were inferred from the DNA. The table records 250,000 to 300,000 clones, 75% to 90% of them present only once. Source material: peripheral blood. V is TRBV24-1 and J is TRBJ1-2; tentative D call: TRBD1 (5 bases). This TCR derives from a woman in her 70s with COVID-19, enrolled during active disease. This CDR3 reads CATSTGAPNYGYTF. Written as DNA, the CDR3 is TGTGCCACCAGTACAGGCGCCCCTAACTATGGCTACACCTTC.